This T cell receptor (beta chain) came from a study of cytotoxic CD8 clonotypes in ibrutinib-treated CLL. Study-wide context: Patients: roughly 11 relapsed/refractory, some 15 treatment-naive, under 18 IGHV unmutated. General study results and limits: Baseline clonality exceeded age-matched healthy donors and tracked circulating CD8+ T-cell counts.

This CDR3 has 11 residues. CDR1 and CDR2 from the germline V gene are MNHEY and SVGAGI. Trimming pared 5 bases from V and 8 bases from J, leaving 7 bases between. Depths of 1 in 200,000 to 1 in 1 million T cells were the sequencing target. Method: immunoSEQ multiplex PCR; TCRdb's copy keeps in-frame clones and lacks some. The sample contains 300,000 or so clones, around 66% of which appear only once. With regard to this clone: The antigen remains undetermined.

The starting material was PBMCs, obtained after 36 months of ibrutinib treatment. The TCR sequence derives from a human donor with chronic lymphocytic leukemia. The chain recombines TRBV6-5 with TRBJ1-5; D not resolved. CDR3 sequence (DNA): TGTGCCAGCAGTCCCGGAGAGCCCCAGCATTTT. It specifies CASSPGEPQHF.